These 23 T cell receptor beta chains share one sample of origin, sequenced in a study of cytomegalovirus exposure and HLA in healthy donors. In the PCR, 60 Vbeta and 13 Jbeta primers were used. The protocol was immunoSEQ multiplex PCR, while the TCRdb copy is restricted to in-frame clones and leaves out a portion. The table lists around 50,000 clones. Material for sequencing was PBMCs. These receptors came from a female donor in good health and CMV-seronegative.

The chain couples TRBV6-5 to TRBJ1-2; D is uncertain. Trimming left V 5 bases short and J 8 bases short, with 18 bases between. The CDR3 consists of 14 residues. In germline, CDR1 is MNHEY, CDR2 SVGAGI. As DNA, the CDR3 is TGTGCCAGCAGTAAGGGTGGAGGGCAAGGCGGCTACACCTTC. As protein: CASSKGGGQGGYTF.

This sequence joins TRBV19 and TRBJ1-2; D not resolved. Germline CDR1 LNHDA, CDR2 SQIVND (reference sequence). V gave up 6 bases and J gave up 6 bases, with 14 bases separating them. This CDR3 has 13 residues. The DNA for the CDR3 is TGTGCCAGTAGATTTGGAGGTCGCCATGGCTACACCTTC. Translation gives CASRFGGRHGYTF.

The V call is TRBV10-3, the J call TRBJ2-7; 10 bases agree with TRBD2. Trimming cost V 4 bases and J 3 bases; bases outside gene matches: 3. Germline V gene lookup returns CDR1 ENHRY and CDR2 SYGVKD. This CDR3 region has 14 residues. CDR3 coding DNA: TGTGCCATCAGTGGGGCTAGCGGGAGCTACGAGCAGTACTTC. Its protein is CAISGASGSYEQYF.

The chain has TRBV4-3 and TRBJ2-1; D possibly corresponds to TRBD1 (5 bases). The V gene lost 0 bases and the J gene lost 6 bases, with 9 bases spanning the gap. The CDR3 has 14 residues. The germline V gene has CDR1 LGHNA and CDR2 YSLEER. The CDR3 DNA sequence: TGCGCCAGCAGCCAAGACCGCAGGGCCAATGAGCAGTTCTTC. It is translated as CASSQDRRANEQFF.

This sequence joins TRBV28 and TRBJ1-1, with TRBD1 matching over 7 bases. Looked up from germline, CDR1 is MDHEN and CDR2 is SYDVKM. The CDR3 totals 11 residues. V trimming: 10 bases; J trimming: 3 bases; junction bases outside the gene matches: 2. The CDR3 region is CAITGDTEAFF. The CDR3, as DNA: TGTGCCATTACAGGGGACACTGAAGCTTTCTTT.

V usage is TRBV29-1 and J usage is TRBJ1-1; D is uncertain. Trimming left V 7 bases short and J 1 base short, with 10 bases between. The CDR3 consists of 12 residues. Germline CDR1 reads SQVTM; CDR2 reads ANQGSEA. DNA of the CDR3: TGCAGCGCGCTAGGCGGGAACACTGAAGCTTTCTTT. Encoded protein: CSALGGNTEAFF.

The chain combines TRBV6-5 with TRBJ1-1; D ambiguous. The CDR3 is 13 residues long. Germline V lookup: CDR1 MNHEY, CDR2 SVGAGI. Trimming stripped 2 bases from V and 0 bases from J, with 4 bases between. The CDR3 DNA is TGTGCCAGCAGTTACCAGGTGAACACTGAAGCTTTCTTT. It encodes CASSYQVNTEAFF.

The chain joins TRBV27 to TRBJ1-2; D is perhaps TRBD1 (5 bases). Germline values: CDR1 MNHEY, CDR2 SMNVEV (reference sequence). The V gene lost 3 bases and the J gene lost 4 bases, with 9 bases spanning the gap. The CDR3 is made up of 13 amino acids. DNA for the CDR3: TGTGCCAGCAGTTTTGGGGCCCTCTATGGCTACACCTTC. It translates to CASSFGALYGYTF.

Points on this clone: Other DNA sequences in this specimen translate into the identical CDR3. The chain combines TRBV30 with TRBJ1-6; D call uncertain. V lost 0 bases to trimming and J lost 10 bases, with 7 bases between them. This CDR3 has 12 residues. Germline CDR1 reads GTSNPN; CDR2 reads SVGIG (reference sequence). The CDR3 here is CAWSVLRSPLHF. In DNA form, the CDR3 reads TGTGCCTGGAGTGTACTGCGATCACCCCTCCACTTT.

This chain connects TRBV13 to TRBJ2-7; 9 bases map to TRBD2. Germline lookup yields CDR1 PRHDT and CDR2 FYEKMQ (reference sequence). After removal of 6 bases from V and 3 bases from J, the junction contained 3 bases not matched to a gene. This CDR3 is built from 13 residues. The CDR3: CASSSTSGYEQYF. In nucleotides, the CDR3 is TGTGCCAGCAGTTCGACTAGCGGCTACGAGCAGTACTTC.

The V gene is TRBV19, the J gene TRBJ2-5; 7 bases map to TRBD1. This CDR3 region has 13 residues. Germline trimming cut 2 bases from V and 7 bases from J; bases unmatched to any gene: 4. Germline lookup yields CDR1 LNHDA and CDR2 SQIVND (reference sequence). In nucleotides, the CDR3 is TGTGCCAGTAGTATAACCGGGACAGCGACCCAGTACTTC. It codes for CASSITGTATQYF. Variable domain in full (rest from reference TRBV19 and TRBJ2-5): DGGITQSPKYLFRKEGQNVTLSCEQNLNHDAMYWYRQDPGQGLRLIYYSQIVNDFQKGDIAEGYSVSREKKESFPLTVTSAQKNPTAFYLCASSITGTATQYFGPGTRLLVL.

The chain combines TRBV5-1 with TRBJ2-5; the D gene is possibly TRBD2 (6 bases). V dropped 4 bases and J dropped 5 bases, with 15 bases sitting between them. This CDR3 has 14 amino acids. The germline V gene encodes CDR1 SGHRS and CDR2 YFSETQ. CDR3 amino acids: CASSPGGVGETQYF. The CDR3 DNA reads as TGCGCCAGCAGCCCTGGCGGGGTCGGGGAGACCCAGTACTTC.

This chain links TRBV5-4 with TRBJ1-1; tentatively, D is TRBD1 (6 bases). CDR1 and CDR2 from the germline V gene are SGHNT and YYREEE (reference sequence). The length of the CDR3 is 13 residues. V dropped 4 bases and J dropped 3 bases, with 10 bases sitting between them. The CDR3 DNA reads TGTGCCAGCAGCAAGGACAGTTACACTGAAGCTTTCTTT. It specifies CASSKDSYTEAFF.

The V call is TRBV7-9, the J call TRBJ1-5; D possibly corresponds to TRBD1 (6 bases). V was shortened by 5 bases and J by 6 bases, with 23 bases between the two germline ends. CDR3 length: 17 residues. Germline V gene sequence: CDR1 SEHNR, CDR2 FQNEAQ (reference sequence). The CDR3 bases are TGTGCCAGCAGCCCGGTGGCGGCCAGGGGTTCGCCTCAGCCCCAGCATTTT. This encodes CASSPVAARGSPQPQHF. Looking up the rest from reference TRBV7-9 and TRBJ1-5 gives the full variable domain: DTGVSQNPRHKITKRGQNVTFRCDPISEHNRLYWYRQTLGQGPEFLTYFQNEAQLEKSRLLSDRFSAERPKGSFSTLEIQRTEQGDSAMYLCASSPVAARGSPQPQHFGDGTRLSIL.

The DNA for the CDR3 is TGTGCCTATACAGGGTCCCTGAGCTCCTACGAGCAGTACTTC. Translation: CAYTGSLSSYEQYF. The rearrangement uses TRBV30 and TRBJ2-7, with D maybe TRBD1 (6 bases). V was clipped by 7 bases and J by 0 bases, with 16 bases between them. This CDR3 region has 14 residues. Per germline, CDR1 GTSNPN and CDR2 SVGIG (reference sequence).

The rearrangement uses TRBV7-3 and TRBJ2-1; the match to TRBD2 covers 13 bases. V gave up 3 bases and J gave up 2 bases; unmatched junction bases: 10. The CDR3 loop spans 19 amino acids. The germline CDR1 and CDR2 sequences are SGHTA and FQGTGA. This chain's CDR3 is CASSFSGTSGIGTYNEQFF. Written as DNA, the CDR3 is TGTGCCAGCAGCTTTTCCGGGACTAGCGGGATAGGGACCTACAATGAGCAGTTCTTC. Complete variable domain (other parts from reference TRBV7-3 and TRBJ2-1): GAGVSQTPSNKVTEKGKYVELRCDPISGHTALYWYRQSLGQGPEFLIYFQGTGAADDSGLPNDRFFAVRPEGSVSTLKIQRTERGDSAVYLCASSFSGTSGIGTYNEQFFGPGTRLTVL.

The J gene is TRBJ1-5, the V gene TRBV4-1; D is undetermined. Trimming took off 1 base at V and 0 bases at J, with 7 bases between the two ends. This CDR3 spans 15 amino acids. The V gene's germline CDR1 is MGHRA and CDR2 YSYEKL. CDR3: CASSQGATSNQPQHF. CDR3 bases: TGCGCCAGCAGCCAAGGGGCAACTAGCAATCAGCCCCAGCATTTT.

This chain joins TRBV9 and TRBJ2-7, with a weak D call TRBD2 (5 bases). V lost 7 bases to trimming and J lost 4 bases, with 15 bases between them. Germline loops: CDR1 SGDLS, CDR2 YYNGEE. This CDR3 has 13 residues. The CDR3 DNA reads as TGTGCCAGCGGACCGACCGGCGGGTACGAGCAGTACTTC. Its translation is CASGPTGGYEQYF.

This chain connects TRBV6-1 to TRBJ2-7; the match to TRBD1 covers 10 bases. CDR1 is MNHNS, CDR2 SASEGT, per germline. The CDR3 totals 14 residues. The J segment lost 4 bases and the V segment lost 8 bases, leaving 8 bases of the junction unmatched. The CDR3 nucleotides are TGTGCCAGCGTTGGGACAGGGGCTATATACGAGCAGTACTTC. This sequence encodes CASVGTGAIYEQYF.

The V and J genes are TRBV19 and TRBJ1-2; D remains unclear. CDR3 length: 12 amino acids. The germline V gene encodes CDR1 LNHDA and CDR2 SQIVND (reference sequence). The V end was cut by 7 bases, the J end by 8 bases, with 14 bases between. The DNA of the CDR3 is TGTGCCAGTAACGCTGCCAGGAGGGGCTACACCTTC. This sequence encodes CASNAARRGYTF.

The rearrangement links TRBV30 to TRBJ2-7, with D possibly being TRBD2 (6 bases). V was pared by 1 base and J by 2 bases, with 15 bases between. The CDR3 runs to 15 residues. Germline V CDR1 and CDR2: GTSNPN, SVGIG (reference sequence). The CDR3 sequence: CAWSGLSGSPYEQYF. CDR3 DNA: TGTGCCTGGAGTGGCTTGAGCGGGTCCCCCTACGAGCAGTACTTC.

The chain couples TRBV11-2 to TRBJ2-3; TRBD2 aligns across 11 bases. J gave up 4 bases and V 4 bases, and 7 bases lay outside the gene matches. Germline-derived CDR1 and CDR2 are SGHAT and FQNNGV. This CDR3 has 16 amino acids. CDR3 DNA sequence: TGTGCCAGCAGCTGGGGCACACTAGCGGGGGCAGATACGCAGTATTTT. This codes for CASSWGTLAGADTQYF. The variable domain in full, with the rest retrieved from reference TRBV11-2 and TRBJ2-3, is EAGVAQSPRYKIIEKRQSVAFWCNPISGHATLYWYQQILGQGPKLLIQFQNNGVVDDSQLPKDRFSAERLKGVDSTLKIQPAKLEDSAVYLCASSWGTLAGADTQYFGPGTRLTVL.

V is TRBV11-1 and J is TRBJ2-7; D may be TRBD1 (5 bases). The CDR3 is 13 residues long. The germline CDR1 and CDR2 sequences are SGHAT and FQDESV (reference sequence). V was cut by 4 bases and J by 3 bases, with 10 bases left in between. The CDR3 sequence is CASSSLRGYEQYF. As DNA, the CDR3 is TGTGCCAGCAGCTCCCTTAGGGGCTACGAGCAGTACTTC.